The sequence of this T cell receptor (beta chain) was determined in a study of blood T cells in healthy people across ages. Study observations and caveats: Naive and antigen-experienced cells could not be conclusively compared, given unsorted PBMCs.

Concerning this clonotype: Its target is unknown.

Per the germline V gene, CDR1 is MNHEY and CDR2 is SVGAGI. V lost 2 bases, J lost 5 bases, and 6 bases stayed unmatched. The CDR3 length is 14 residues. Then a second PCR, running about 6 to 12 cycles, was carried out with a sample-barcoded 5' primer and a J-beta primer mix. TCRdb redid the calling of the 5' RACE reads with MiXCR, one entry per CDR3 protein. The sample shows about 780,000 distinct CDR3 sequences, more than 35% of them seen only once. The authors drew 7.5 to 10 milliliters of peripheral blood from each donor. The V call is TRBV6-5, the J call TRBJ2-7; 7 bases agree with TRBD1. The sequenced sample consisted of blood. This sequence originates from a man aged 80 or over in good health. The CDR3 protein is CASSYRGQGHEQYF. CDR3 bases: TGTGCCAGCAGTTACAGGGGGCAGGGCCACGAGCAGTACTTC.